The source of this T cell receptor (beta chain) is a study of cytomegalovirus exposure and HLA in healthy donors. This clone occurred a few times. Its target is unknown. V trimming: 6 bases; J trimming: 5 bases; junction bases outside the gene matches: 10. The CDR3 totals 15 residues. Germline V gene sequence: CDR1 KGHSH, CDR2 LQKENI. Study outcomes and limitations: TCR beta chains numbering some 150 were designated cytomegalovirus-associated. Available immune exposure information was restricted to CMV serostatus only. V- and J-gene trimming of TCR beta was linked (in a later analysis) to a missense DCLRE1C variant.

A multiplex PCR was run with 60 Vbeta primers and 13 Jbeta primers. Clones were read by immunoSEQ multiplex PCR, and TCRdb kept only the in-frame ones, dropping some. The sample shows around 190,000 clones, about 77% of them seen only once. The chain employs TRBV18 and TRBJ1-5; 7 bases are a match to TRBD1. Sequenced material: PBMCs. The receptor was isolated from a woman aged 25-40 years in good health and CMV-seronegative. The CDR3 sequence: CASSRLQGYDQPQHF. The DNA for the CDR3 is TGTGCCAGCTCTCGCCTACAGGGGTACGATCAGCCCCAGCATTTT.